Listed here are 16 T cell receptor beta chains from one sample, sequenced in a study of T cell responses to AZD1222 COVID-19 vaccine. TCRdb keeps only in-frame clones here, not all; method: immunoSEQ multiplex PCR. The table records some 150,000 clones, 70% to 90% of them present only once. This specimen consisted of peripheral blood, obtained on day 0 of AZD1222 vaccination. The receptors come from an adult in good health.

The chain links TRBV4-1 to TRBJ2-5, with TRBD2 matching 11 bases. The length of the CDR3 is 14 residues. Trimming took 5 bases from V and 5 from J; bases not matched to a gene: 4. Germline CDR1 is MGHRA and CDR2 is YSYEKL. The CDR3, as DNA: TGCGCCAGCAGCAGACTAGCGGGGTTGGAGACCCAGTACTTC. Translating gives CASSRLAGLETQYF.

This chain uses TRBV4-2 with TRBJ2-5; D not certain. Per germline, CDR1 LGHNA and CDR2 YNFKEQ. Between the trimmed V and J ends, which lost 1 base and 2 bases, there was a span of 14 bases. This CDR3 comprises 16 residues. The CDR3 nucleotides are TGTGCCAGCAGCCAAGCGTCGGCAGGCGGACAAGAGACCCAGTACTTC. Translating gives CASSQASAGGQETQYF.

The genes are TRBV6-5 and TRBJ2-7; D is possibly TRBD2 (6 bases). The CDR3 covers 15 residues. CDR1 MNHEY and CDR2 SVGAGI come from the germline V gene. Trimming left V 2 bases short and J 5 bases short, with 16 bases between. CDR3 loop: CASSYRGGQGDEQYF. The DNA of the CDR3 is TGTGCCAGCAGTTACCGGGGAGGCCAGGGCGACGAGCAGTACTTC.

The genes are TRBV27 and TRBJ2-4; possible D gene TRBD2, 6 bases. With 3 bases removed from V and 3 bases from J, the gap between germline ends came to 15 bases. Germline V lookup: CDR1 MNHEY, CDR2 SMNVEV (reference sequence). The CDR3 spans 16 residues. DNA for the CDR3: TGTGCCAGCAGTTTTCTTTCCCCGGGACTCAAAAACATTCAGTACTTC. It encodes CASSFLSPGLKNIQYF.

The chain employs TRBV11-3 and TRBJ2-7; D not resolved. Germline V gene lookup returns CDR1 SGHNT and CDR2 YENEEA. The CDR3 loop spans 14 amino acids. The V end was cut by 0 bases, the J end by 1 base, with 7 bases between. This CDR3 is CASSLDAFSYEQYF. CDR3 nucleotide sequence: TGTGCCAGCAGCTTAGACGCCTTTTCCTACGAGCAGTACTTC.

The rearrangement uses TRBV18 and TRBJ2-1; D is ambiguous. Germline V lookup: CDR1 KGHSH, CDR2 LQKENI. The CDR3 spans 18 residues. Trimming removed 3 bases from V and 1 base from J, with 19 bases in between. This CDR3 is CASSPYTIVEGSYNEQFF. CDR3 DNA sequence: TGTGCCAGCTCACCTTACACCATTGTCGAAGGGTCCTACAATGAGCAGTTCTTC.

This rearrangement joins TRBV2 to TRBJ1-2; D is possibly TRBD1 (5 bases). Looked up from germline, CDR1 is SNHLY and CDR2 is FYNNEI. V dropped 3 bases and J dropped 3 bases, with 11 bases sitting between them. CDR3 length equals 14 residues. The CDR3 DNA sequence: TGTGCCAGCAGTGACCCGGGACGGGACTATGGCTACACCTTC. This sequence encodes CASSDPGRDYGYTF.

The chain joins TRBV7-9 to TRBJ2-7, with D perhaps matching TRBD1 (6 bases). Trimming pared 5 bases from V and 0 bases from J, leaving 11 bases between. The CDR3 spans 14 residues. CDR1 is SEHNR, CDR2 FQNEAQ, per germline (reference sequence). Here the CDR3 DNA reads TGTGCCAGCAGCCCGGGACACAGCTCCTACGAGCAGTACTTC. Residues: CASSPGHSSYEQYF.

The CDR3 protein is CASSLIGTERELYNEQFF. CDR3 bases: TGTGCCAGCAGTTTAATTGGGACCGAGCGGGAGCTATACAATGAGCAGTTCTTC. The V gene is TRBV27, the J gene TRBJ2-1; 8 positions agree with TRBD2. Germline trimming cut 2 bases from V and 4 bases from J; bases unmatched to any gene: 13. The CDR3 totals 18 residues. Germline values: CDR1 MNHEY, CDR2 SMNVEV (reference sequence).

The genes are TRBV19 and TRBJ1-1; 8 bases are shared with TRBD1. The ends lost 6 bases at V and 0 bases at J; junction bases unmatched: 3. This CDR3 has 14 amino acids. Germline V gene lookup returns CDR1 LNHDA and CDR2 SQIVND (reference sequence). The CDR3 DNA reads TGTGCCAGTAGACGGACAGGGATGAACACTGAAGCTTTCTTT. Amino acids: CASRRTGMNTEAFF.

The chain combines TRBV18 with TRBJ2-3; 11 bases fit TRBD2. In germline, CDR1 is KGHSH, CDR2 LQKENI. Trimming removed 6 bases from V and 2 bases from J; junction bases left unmatched: 7. The CDR3 is 16 residues long. CDR3: CASSTVAGGSTDTQYF. The CDR3 DNA is TGTGCCAGCTCTACAGTAGCGGGAGGGTCCACAGATACGCAGTATTTT.

The rearrangement joins TRBV7-2 to TRBJ2-1; TRBD2 might be the D (5 bases). The CDR3 consists of 14 residues. The V gene's germline CDR1 is SGHTA and CDR2 FQGNSA. V gave up 2 bases and J gave up 8 bases, with 13 bases separating them. Here the CDR3 reads CASSLISAGDEQFF. The CDR3, as DNA: TGTGCCAGCAGCTTAATCAGTGCGGGCGATGAGCAGTTCTTC.

The genes are TRBV2 and TRBJ2-5; 7 bases are shared with TRBD2. Trimming cost V 6 bases and J 4 bases; bases outside gene matches: 5. The germline gives CDR1 SNHLY, CDR2 FYNNEI. This CDR3 has 13 amino acids. The CDR3 DNA sequence: TGTGCCAGCAGCGGGGGGACGGGAGAGACCCAGTACTTC. Protein product: CASSGGTGETQYF. The full variable domain, in which reference TRBV2 and TRBJ2-5 provide the parts outside the CDR3, is EPEVTQTPSHQVTQMGQEVILRCVPISNHLYFYWYRQILGQKVEFLVSFYNNEISEKSEIFDDQFSVERPDGSNFTLKIRSTKLEDSAMYFCASSGGTGETQYFGPGTRLLVL.

CDR3 residues: CASSPGTFTGELFF. In DNA form, the CDR3 reads TGTGCCAGCAGCCCTGGGACATTCACCGGGGAGCTGTTTTTT. The gene calls are TRBV11-2 and TRBJ2-2; possible D gene TRBD1, 6 bases. V was shortened by 5 bases and J by 4 bases, with 11 bases between the two germline ends. Germline-derived CDR1 and CDR2 are SGHAT and FQNNGV. This CDR3 spans 14 amino acids.

This clone has more than one count but fewer than ten. V gene TRBV6-1 combines with J gene TRBJ2-7; 7 bases are a match to TRBD1. Germline V CDR1 and CDR2: MNHNS, SASEGT. The CDR3 has 20 residues. The J segment lost 0 bases and the V segment lost 0 bases, leaving 17 bases of the junction unmatched. CDR3 amino acids: CASSEAYRPGTALSSYEQYF. The CDR3 region has the DNA TGTGCCAGCAGTGAAGCCTATCGCCCCGGGACAGCCTTAAGCTCCTACGAGCAGTACTTC.

The genes are TRBV11-2 and TRBJ2-7; unclear D gene. Germline V lookup: CDR1 SGHAT, CDR2 FQNNGV. The V gene lost 4 bases and the J gene lost 6 bases, with 7 bases spanning the gap. This CDR3 region has 11 residues. CDR3 region: CASSYLSEQYF. CDR3 coding DNA: TGTGCCAGCAGCTACTTATCCGAGCAGTACTTC.